A selection of T cell receptor beta chains follows, all from one sample in a study of memory CD8 T cells in hepatitis C reinfection. Sequencing used immunoSEQ multiplex PCR; TCRdb keeps in-frame clones, though not all of them. The sample has just over 50,000 clones; nearly 90% are singletons. The sequenced sample was naive CD8+ T cells sorted from blood. These receptors originate from a man between 18 and 35 years old with hepatitis C virus infection. CDR3s include the opening cysteine and the closing phenylalanine or tryptophan. The D gene is left open where the match is weak. Clone size appears in some rows only: once, few, many, or a class for an expanded clone.

NA | TRBJ2-3 | TRBV7-9 | NA | TGTGCCAGCAGCCCCCCGACTAGGATTTACACAGATACGCAGTATTTT | CASSPPTRIYTDTQYF
few | TRBJ1-6 | TRBV2 | TRBD1 | TGTGCCAGCAGCGCAGGACAGGGGCTGAGTTCACCCCTCCACTTT | CASSAGQGLSSPLHF
once | TRBJ2-1 | TRBV11-2 | NA | TGTGCCAGCAGCTTGTCCGGGATTTCGGAGCAGTTCTTC | CASSLSGISEQFF
NA | TRBJ2-7 | TRBV5-4 | NA | TGTGCCAGCAGCTCCCAGGTGGCCTACGAGCAGTACTTC | CASSSQVAYEQYF
NA | TRBJ2-5 | TRBV11-2 | TRBD1 | TGTGCCAGCAGCCGGACAGGGGGGTACCAAGAGACCCAGTACTTC | CASSRTGGYQETQYF
NA | TRBJ2-2 | TRBV14 | NA | TGTGCCAGCAGCCAGGAGGCGACCGGGGAGCTGTTTTTT | CASSQEATGELFF
NA | TRBJ2-3 | TRBV10-1 | NA | TGCGCCAGCAGTGAGACCCCCAGGGGGGACACAGATACGCAGTATTTT | CASSETPRGDTDTQYF
NA | TRBJ2-2 | TRBV2 | TRBD2 | TGCGCCAGCAGGGGACTAGCGGGACTAACGACCGGGGAGCTGTTTTTT | CASRGLAGLTTGELFF
once | TRBJ1-1 | TRBV19 | NA | TGTGCCAGTAGTCCACCTACAGGGTTTAACACTGAAGCTTTCTTT | CASSPPTGFNTEAFF
NA | TRBJ2-1 | TRBV15 | TRBD2 | TGTGCCACCAGCAGAGATCTAGCGGGAGGGTACAATGAGCAGTTCTTC | CATSRDLAGGYNEQFF
NA | TRBJ2-1 | TRBV28 | TRBD2 | TGTGCCAGCAAGACTAGCGGGAGGGTCAATGAGCAGTTCTTC | CASKTSGRVNEQFF
NA | TRBJ2-1 | TRBV7-9 | TRBD2 | TGTGCCAGCAGCTTGTCTCTAGCGGGCCCCTACAATGAGCAGTTCTTC | CASSLSLAGPYNEQFF
NA | TRBJ1-1 | TRBV4-1 | NA | TGCGCCAGCAGCCAACAACCGGGGGGATATGAATACACTGAAGCTTTCTTT | CASSQQPGGYEYTEAFF
once | TRBJ2-3 | TRBV28 | TRBD2 | TGTGCCAGCAGTTTATTGAGCGGGGGGGCTTTTAATACGCAGTATTTT | CASSLLSGGAFNTQYF
NA | TRBJ2-2 | TRBV27 | TRBD2 | TGTGCCAGCAGTCCCACTAGCGGGAGGGCTGGGGAGCTGTTTTTT | CASSPTSGRAGELFF
few | TRBJ1-1 | TRBV27 | NA | TGTGCCAGCAGTTTATTTATGAACACTGAAGCTTTCTTT | CASSLFMNTEAFF
NA | TRBJ1-2 | TRBV28 | NA | TGTGCCAGCAGTTTTCTGGACAGAGGATATGGCTACACCTTC | CASSFLDRGYGYTF
NA | TRBJ2-1 | TRBV7-9 | NA | TGTGCCAGCAGCCAGGGGGGAGGCAGCTCCTACAATGAGCAGTTCTTC | CASSQGGGSSYNEQFF
few | TRBJ2-2 | TRBV6-4 | TRBD2 | TGTGCCAGCATTCGGTGGGGACTAGTGGACACCGGGGAGCTGTTTTTT | CASIRWGLVDTGELFF
NA | TRBJ2-2 | TRBV27 | TRBD1 | TGTGCCAGCAGTTTATTGGTAGGGGGCTACACCGGGGAGCTGTTTTTT | CASSLLVGGYTGELFF
NA | TRBJ2-7 | TRBV28 | TRBD1 | TGTGCCAGCAATATCCCGGGACAGGGATCCTACGAGCAGTACTTC | CASNIPGQGSYEQYF
NA | TRBJ2-3 | TRBV19 | TRBD2 | TGTGCCAGTAGTGGACTAGCGGGGGCACGGGGGGATACGCAGTATTTT | CASSGLAGARGDTQYF